This TCR beta chain emerged from a study of blood T cell repertoires in COVID-19. Original methodology: Reference gene primer amplification gave nucleated cell count estimates. Data came from immunoSEQ multiplex PCR; TCRdb stores just in-frame clones and leaves some out. V and J calls and clone size are given by that table; D and trimming were obtained from the DNA. Of 75,000 to 95,000 clones listed, roughly 91% are singletons. This CDR3 spans 16 amino acids. With 2 bases clipped from V and 3 bases from J, the junction kept 8 bases outside the gene matches. In germline, CDR1 is MNHNS, CDR2 SASEGT. The chain couples TRBV6-1 to TRBJ2-7; 9 nucleotides line up with TRBD1. The sequence derives from a human donor in a cohort sampled during active COVID-19. The source material was peripheral blood. CDR3: CASSELPGQGIYEQYF. The CDR3 bases are TGTGCCAGCAGTGAACTCCCGGGACAGGGTATCTACGAGCAGTACTTC.